This T cell receptor (beta chain) originates from a study of CD8 T cells in ankylosing spondylitis. In TCRdb, the 5' RACE reads were re-called with MiXCR into one record per CDR3 protein. The table includes tens of thousands of distinct CDR3 sequences, roughly 6.2% detected once. Study-wide findings and caveats: As reported, disease-linked clones showed significant enrichment in matched ankylosing spondylitis synovial fluid. A TCR beta motif made of several highly homologous variants seemed typical of ankylosing spondylitis blood.

V lost 4 bases and J 7 bases, leaving 18 bases between the germline ends. The CDR3 covers 14 residues. Germline loops: CDR1 SGHRS, CDR2 YFSETQ. A note on this clonotype: Its antigen is undetermined.

Sequenced material: synovial fluid, either unsorted or a sorted T cell fraction (not recorded which). This chain connects TRBV5-1 to TRBJ2-7; a weak D match, TRBD2 (6 bases). The receptor was derived from a male donor with ankylosing spondylitis. The CDR3 region has the DNA TGCGCCAGCAGCCCTTTTTTAAGTGGGAGGGAGCAGTACTTC. Translating it yields CASSPFLSGREQYF.